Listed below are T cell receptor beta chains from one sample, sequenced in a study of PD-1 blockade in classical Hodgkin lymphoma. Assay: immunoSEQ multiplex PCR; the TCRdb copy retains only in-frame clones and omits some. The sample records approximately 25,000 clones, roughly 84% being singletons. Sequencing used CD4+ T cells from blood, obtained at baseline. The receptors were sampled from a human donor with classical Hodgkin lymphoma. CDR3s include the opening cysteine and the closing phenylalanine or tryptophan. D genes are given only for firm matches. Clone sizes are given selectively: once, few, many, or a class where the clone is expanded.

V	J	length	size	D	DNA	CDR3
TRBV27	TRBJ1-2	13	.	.	TGTGCCAGCAGTTTGTGGGGCGACTATGGCTACACCTTC	CASSLWGDYGYTF
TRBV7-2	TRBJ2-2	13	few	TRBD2	TGTGCCAGCGCCCAGCGGGGCACCGGGGAGCTGTTTTTT	CASAQRGTGELFF
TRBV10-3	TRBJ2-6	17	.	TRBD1	TGTGCCATCAGTGGGACAGGGGAATTCTCTGGGGCCAACGTCCTGACTTTC	CAISGTGEFSGANVLTF
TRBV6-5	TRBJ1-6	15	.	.	TGTGCCAGCCACCTGGCGCGCTCCTATAATTCACCCCTCCACTTT	CASHLARSYNSPLHF
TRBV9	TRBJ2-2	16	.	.	TGTGCCAGCAGCGTAGAGCTTGGCAGAAACACCGGGGAGCTGTTTTTT	CASSVELGRNTGELFF
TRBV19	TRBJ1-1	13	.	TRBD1	TGTGCCAGCAGTCGGACAGGGCGTACTGAAGCTTTCTTT	CASSRTGRTEAFF
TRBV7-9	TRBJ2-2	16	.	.	TGTGCCAGCAGCTTAGGTGGGGCTCTTATCACCGGGGAGCTGTTTTTT	CASSLGGALITGELFF
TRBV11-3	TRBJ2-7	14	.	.	TGTGCCAGCAGCTTATCGAGCCTAAACTACGAGCAGTACTTC	CASSLSSLNYEQYF
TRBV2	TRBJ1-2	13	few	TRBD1	TGTGCCAGCAGCTTTACAGGGGTAGGTGGCTACACCTTC	CASSFTGVGGYTF
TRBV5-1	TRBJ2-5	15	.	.	TGCGCCAGCAGCTCAGGATGGCGTGATCAGGAGACCCAGTACTTC	CASSSGWRDQETQYF
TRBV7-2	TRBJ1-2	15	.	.	TGTGCCAGCAGCTTAGTTGCCAGGGCAGGCTATGGCTACACCTTC	CASSLVARAGYGYTF
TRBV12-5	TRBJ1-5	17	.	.	TGTGCTAGTGGTTTGCAGTCGGTGAGTGAAAGCGATCAGCCCCAGCATTTT	CASGLQSVSESDQPQHF
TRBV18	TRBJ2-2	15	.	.	TGTGCCAGCTCACCGGAGGAGGCCTCGACCGGGGAGCTGTTTTTT	CASSPEEASTGELFF
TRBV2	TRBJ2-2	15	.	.	TGTGCCAGCAGCATAGACACCCCGAACACCGGGGAGCTGTTTTTT	CASSIDTPNTGELFF